Here is one TCR beta chain with its context. Using unique molecular identifiers, the investigators prepared the TCRbeta library. TCRdb re-derived calls from the PCR reads in MiXCR, one entry per CDR3 protein. The sample includes under 250,000 distinct CDR3 sequences, roughly 18% of them seen just once. These data belong to a study of T-cell reconstitution after alpha-beta-depleted transplantation in children. Germline V gene lookup returns CDR1 SGHRS and CDR2 YFSETQ. CDR3 length: 13 residues. The ends were cut back, 4 bases at V and 4 bases at J, with 10 bases in the middle. The TCR sequence derives from a male patient under 10 years old who had a stem cell transplant for acute lymphoblastic leukemia, so the T cells may come from the graft donor. The rearrangement joins TRBV5-1 to TRBJ2-3, with a possible D match to TRBD1 (6 bases). The specimen was PBMCs, mostly from graft donor cells, collected 360 days after TCRalphabeta/CD19-depleted stem cell transplant. The CDR3 coding sequence is TGCGCCAGCAGCCGAACAGGGCCAGATACGCAGTATTTT. Residues: CASSRTGPDTQYF.